Presented here are 9 T cell receptor beta chains from one specimen sequenced in a study of blood T cell repertoires in COVID-19. Clones were read by immunoSEQ multiplex PCR, and TCRdb kept only the in-frame ones, dropping some. The sample records hundreds of thousands of clones, around 91% being singletons. Sequencing was done on a sample of PBMCs or T cells enriched from blood (not recorded which). These receptors originate from a man between 18 and 35 years old who had recovered from COVID-19.

The V call is TRBV19, the J call TRBJ1-2; the match to TRBD1 covers 7 bases. The germline V gene encodes CDR1 LNHDA and CDR2 SQIVND (reference sequence). CDR3 length: 12 residues. After removal of 5 bases from V and 6 bases from J, the junction contained 3 bases not matched to a gene. The CDR3 here is CASSQGVNGYTF. CDR3 nucleotide sequence: TGTGCCAGTAGTCAGGGGGTTAATGGCTACACCTTC.

The chain has TRBV5-4 and TRBJ1-1; D is perhaps TRBD1 (6 bases). The CDR3 spans 14 residues. Germline V gene lookup returns CDR1 SGHNT and CDR2 YYREEE (reference sequence). With 4 bases removed from V and 6 bases from J, the gap between germline ends came to 16 bases. The chain's CDR3 is CASSATGRRAEAFF. The CDR3 bases are TGTGCCAGCAGCGCCACAGGGCGACGGGCTGAAGCTTTCTTT.

V and J are TRBV28 and TRBJ2-7; TRBD2 agrees at 7 bases. The CDR3 length is 14 residues. Germline V gene sequence: CDR1 MDHEN, CDR2 SYDVKM. V was clipped by 9 bases and J by 5 bases; unmatched bases: 13. The CDR3 region has the DNA TGTGCCAGTAATAAGGGAGGGACGGTCAACGAGCAGTACTTC. The encoded protein is CASNKGGTVNEQYF.

The chain is built from TRBV7-9 and TRBJ2-3; the match to TRBD1 covers 7 bases. Trimming took 4 bases from V and 4 from J; bases not matched to a gene: 17. In germline, CDR1 is SEHNR, CDR2 FQNEAQ (reference sequence). The CDR3 has 18 residues. The CDR3 DNA is TGTGCCAGCAGCTATACAGTAGGGACAGACATGCTAGCAGATACGCAGTATTTT. Amino acids: CASSYTVGTDMLADTQYF.

V is TRBV7-8 and J is TRBJ1-2; D is undetermined. This CDR3 has 15 residues. Looked up from germline, CDR1 is SGHVS and CDR2 is FQNEAQ. Trimming left V 1 base short and J 3 bases short, with 12 bases between. The CDR3 here is CASSLVLGEYYGYTF. The CDR3 nucleotides read TGTGCCAGCAGCTTAGTTCTCGGAGAATACTATGGCTACACCTTC.

This chain joins TRBV19 and TRBJ1-2; no clear D. CDR1 is LNHDA, CDR2 SQIVND, per germline (reference sequence). V was pared by 2 bases and J by 4 bases, with 14 bases between. The CDR3 contains 15 residues. This CDR3 reads CASSIMGGNIYGYTF. The CDR3 DNA is TGTGCCAGTAGTATAATGGGAGGGAATATCTATGGCTACACCTTC.

This rearrangement joins TRBV7-9 to TRBJ2-2, with D perhaps matching TRBD2 (5 bases). Between the trimmed V and J ends, which lost 0 bases and 4 bases, there was a span of 15 bases. Germline CDR1 is SEHNR and CDR2 is FQNEAQ (reference sequence). The CDR3 is 17 amino acids. For the CDR3, the DNA is TGTGCCAGCAGCTTAGCTGAGGCGGCGGGCGTCACCGGGGAGCTGTTTTTT. Protein: CASSLAEAAGVTGELFF.

The chain is built from TRBV24-1 and TRBJ1-6; D perhaps matches TRBD1 (6 bases). The CDR3 has 18 amino acids. Germline V gives CDR1 KGHDR, CDR2 SFDVKD. V lost 4 bases to trimming and J lost 6 bases, with 21 bases between them. The CDR3 reads CATSELQGSVPFNSPLHF. The CDR3 DNA follows: TGTGCCACCAGTGAACTACAGGGATCCGTACCCTTTAATTCACCCCTCCACTTT.

The CDR3 DNA follows: TGTGCCAGCAGCCTGACAAACGGCTACACCTTC. Protein product: CASSLTNGYTF. The J gene is TRBJ1-2, the V gene TRBV28; unclear D gene. Deletions cut 6 bases from V and 8 bases from J, with 10 bases between. CDR1 and CDR2 (germline): MDHEN, SYDVKM. The CDR3 totals 11 residues.